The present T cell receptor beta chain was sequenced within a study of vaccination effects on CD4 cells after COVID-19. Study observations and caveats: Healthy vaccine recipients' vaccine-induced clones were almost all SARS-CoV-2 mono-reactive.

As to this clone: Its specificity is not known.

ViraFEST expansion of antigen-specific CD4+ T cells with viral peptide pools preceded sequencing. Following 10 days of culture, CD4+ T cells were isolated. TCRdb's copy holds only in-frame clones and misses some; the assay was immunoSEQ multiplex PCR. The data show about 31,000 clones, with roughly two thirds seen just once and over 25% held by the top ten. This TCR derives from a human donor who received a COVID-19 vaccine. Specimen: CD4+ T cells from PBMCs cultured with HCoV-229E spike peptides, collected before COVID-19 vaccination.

The CDR3 sequence is CASSPPGQGHGYTF. The CDR3, as DNA: TGTGCCAGCTCACCTCCGGGACAGGGCCATGGCTACACCTTC. This sequence joins TRBV18 and TRBJ1-2; the match to TRBD1 covers 9 bases. The CDR3 loop spans 14 amino acids. V shed 3 bases, J shed 6 bases, and the junction held 5 bases outside the gene matches. The germline V gene has CDR1 KGHSH and CDR2 LQKENI.